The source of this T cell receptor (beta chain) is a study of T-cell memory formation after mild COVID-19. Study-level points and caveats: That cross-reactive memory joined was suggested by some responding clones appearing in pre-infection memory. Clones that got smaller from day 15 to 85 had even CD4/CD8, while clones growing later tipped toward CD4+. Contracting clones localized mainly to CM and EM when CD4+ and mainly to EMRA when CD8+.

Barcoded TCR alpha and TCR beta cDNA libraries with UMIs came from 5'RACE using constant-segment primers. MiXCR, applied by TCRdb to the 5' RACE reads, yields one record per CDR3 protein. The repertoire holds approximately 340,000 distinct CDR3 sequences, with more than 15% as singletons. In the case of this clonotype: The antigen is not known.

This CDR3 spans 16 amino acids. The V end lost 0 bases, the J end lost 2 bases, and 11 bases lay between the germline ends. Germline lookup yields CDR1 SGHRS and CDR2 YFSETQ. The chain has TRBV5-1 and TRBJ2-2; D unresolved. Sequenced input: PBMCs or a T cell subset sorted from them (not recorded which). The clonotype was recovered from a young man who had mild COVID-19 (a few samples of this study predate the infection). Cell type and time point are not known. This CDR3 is CASSLGPEPNTGELFF. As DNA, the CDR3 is TGCGCCAGCAGCTTGGGTCCGGAACCAAACACCGGGGAGCTGTTTTTT.